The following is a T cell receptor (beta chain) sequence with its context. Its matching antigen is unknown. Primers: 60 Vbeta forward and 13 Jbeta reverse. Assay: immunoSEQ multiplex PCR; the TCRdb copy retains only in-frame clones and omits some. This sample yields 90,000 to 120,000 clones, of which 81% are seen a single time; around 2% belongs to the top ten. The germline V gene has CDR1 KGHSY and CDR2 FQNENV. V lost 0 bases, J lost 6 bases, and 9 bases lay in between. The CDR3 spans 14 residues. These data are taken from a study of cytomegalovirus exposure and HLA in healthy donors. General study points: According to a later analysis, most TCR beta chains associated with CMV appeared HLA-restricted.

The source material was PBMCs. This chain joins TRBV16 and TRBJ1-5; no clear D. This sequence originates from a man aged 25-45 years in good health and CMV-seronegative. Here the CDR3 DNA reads TGTGCCAGCAGCCAATCCGGAGTCGGTCAGCCCCAGCATTTT. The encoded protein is CASSQSGVGQPQHF.